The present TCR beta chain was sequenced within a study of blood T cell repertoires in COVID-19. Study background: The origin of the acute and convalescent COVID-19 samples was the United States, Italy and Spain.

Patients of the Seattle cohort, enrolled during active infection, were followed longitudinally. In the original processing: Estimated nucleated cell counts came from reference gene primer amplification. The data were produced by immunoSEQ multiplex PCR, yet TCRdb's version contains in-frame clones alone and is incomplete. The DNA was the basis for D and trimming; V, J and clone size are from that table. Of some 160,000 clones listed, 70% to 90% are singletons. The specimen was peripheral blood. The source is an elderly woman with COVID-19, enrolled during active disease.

This CDR3 is CASSKQGEQYF. The CDR3 region has the DNA TGTGCCAGCAGCAAACAGGGTGAGCAGTACTTC. The chain carries TRBV7-2 and TRBJ2-7; D is possibly TRBD1 (6 bases). Germline CDR1 reads SGHTA; CDR2 reads FQGNSA. The ends were cut back, 5 bases at V and 7 bases at J, with 9 bases in the middle. This CDR3 is 11 amino acids long.